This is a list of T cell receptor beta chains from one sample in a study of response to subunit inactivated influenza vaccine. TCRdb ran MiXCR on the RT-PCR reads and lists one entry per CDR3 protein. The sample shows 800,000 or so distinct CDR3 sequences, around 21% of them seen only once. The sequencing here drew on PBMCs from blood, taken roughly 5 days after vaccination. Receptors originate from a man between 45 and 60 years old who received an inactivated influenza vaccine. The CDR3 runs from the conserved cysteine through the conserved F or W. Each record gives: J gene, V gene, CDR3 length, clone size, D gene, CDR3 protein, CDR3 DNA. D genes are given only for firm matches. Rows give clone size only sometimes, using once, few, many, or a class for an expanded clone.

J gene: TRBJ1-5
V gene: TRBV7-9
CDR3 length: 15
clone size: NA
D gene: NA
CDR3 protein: CASSLAPPDNQPQHF
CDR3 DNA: TGTGCCAGCAGCTTAGCGCCCCCAGACAATCAGCCCCAGCATTTT

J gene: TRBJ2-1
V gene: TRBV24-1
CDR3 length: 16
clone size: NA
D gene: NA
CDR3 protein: CATSDFFGAKYNEQFF
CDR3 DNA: TGTGCCACCAGTGATTTCTTCGGGGCTAAGTACAATGAGCAGTTCTTC

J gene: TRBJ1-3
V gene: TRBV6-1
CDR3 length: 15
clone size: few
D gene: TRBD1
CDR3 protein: CASSRGQSSGNTIYF
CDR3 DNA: TGTGCCAGCAGCCGGGGACAGAGCTCTGGAAACACCATATATTTT

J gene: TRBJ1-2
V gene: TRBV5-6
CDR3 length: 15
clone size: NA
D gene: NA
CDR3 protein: CASSLPTTADYGYTF
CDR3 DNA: TGTGCCAGCAGCTTGCCCACGACGGCAGACTATGGCTACACCTTC

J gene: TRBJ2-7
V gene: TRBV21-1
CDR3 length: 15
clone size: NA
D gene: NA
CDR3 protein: CASSKEERAAPEQYF
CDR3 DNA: TGTGCCAGCAGCAAAGAGGAAAGGGCAGCCCCCGAGCAGTACTTC

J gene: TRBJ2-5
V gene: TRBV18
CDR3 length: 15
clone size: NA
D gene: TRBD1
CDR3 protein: CASSFQQGAMETQYF
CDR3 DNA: TGTGCCAGCTCGTTCCAACAGGGGGCGATGGAGACCCAGTACTTC

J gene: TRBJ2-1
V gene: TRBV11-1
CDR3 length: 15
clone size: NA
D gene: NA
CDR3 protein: CASSYQRASYNEQFF
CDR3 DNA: TGTGCCAGCAGCTATCAGCGTGCCAGCTACAATGAGCAGTTCTTC

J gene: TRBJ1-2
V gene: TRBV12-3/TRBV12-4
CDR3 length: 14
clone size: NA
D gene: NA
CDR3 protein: CASSQGGTEYGYTF
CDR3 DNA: TGTGCCAGCAGTCAGGGAGGGACGGAGTATGGCTACACCTTC

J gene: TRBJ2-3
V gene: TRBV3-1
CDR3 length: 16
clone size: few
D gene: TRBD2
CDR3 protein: CASSQGAGAWTDTQYF
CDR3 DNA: TGTGCCAGCAGCCAAGGTGCGGGAGCGTGGACAGATACGCAGTATTTT

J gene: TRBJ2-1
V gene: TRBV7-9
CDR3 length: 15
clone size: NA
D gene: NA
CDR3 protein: CASSWAGLKGDEQFF
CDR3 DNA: TGTGCCAGCAGCTGGGCGGGACTGAAAGGGGATGAGCAGTTCTTC

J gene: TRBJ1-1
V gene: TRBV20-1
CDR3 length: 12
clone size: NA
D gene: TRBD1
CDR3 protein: CRGGGGRTEAFF
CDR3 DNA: TGCAGGGGAGGGGGCGGAAGGACTGAAGCTTTCTTT

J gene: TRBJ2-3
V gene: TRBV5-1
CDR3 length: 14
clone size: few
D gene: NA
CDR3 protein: CASCPQTSTDTQYF
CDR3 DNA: TGCGCCAGCTGCCCCCAGACTAGCACAGATACGCAGTATTTT

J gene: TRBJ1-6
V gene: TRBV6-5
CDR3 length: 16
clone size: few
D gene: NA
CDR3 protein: CASSSSRQTYNSPLHF
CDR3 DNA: TGTGCCAGCAGTTCGTCTAGACAGACCTATAATTCACCCCTCCACTTT

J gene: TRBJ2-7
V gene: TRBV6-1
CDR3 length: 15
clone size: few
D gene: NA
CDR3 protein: CASTVVGGAKGEQYF
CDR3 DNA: TGTGCCAGCACCGTCGTAGGGGGGGCGAAGGGCGAGCAGTACTTC

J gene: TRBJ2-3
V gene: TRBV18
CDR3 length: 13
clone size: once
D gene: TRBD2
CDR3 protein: CASSPPLREAQYF
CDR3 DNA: TGTGCCAGCTCACCACCCTTGCGGGAGGCGCAGTATTTT

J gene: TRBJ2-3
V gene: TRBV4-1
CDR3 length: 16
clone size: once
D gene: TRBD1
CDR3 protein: CASSPMGQGATDTQYF
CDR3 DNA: TGCGCCAGCAGCCCGATGGGACAGGGGGCCACAGATACGCAGTATTTT

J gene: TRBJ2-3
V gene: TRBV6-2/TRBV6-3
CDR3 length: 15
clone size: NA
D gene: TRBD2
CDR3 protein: CASSGLAGYTDTQYF
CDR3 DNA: TGTGCCAGCAGTGGACTAGCGGGCTACACAGATACGCAGTATTTT

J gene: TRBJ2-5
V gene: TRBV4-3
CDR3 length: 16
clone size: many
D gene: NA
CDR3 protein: CASSQDFRDYQETQYF
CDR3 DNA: TGCGCCAGCAGCCAAGATTTCAGGGACTACCAAGAGACCCAGTACTTC

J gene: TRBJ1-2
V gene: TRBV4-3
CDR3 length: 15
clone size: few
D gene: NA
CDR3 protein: CATSPGTVGVYGYTF
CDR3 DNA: TGCGCCACTTCGCCGGGGACCGTCGGGGTCTATGGCTACACCTTC

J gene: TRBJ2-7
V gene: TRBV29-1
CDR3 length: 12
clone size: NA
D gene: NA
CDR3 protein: CSVDGLAGEQYF
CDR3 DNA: TGCAGCGTTGATGGCCTAGCTGGGGAGCAGTACTTC

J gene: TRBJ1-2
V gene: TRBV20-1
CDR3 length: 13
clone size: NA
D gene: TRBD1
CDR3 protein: CSASTGVGYGYTF
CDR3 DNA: TGCAGTGCTAGCACAGGGGTCGGCTATGGCTACACCTTC

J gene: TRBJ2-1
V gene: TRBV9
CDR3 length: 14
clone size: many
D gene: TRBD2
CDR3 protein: CASSEGTSGRTSFF
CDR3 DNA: TGTGCCAGCAGCGAGGGGACTAGCGGGAGGACGTCGTTCTTC

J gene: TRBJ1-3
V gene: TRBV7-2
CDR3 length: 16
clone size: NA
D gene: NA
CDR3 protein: CASSLVAGVSGNTIYF
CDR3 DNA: TGTGCCAGCAGCTTAGTGGCAGGGGTATCTGGAAACACCATATATTTT

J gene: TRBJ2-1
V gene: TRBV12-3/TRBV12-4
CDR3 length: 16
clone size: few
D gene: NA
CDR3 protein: CASSPVEGSRSHEQFF
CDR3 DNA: TGTGCCAGCAGTCCGGTGGAAGGGAGCAGGAGCCATGAGCAGTTCTTC

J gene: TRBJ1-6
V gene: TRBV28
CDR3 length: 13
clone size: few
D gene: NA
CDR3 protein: CASSLLQASPLHF
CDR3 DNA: TGTGCCAGCAGTTTACTCCAGGCATCACCCCTCCACTTT

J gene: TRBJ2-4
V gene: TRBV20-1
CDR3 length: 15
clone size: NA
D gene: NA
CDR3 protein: CSASQGAGIPNIQYF
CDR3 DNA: TGCAGTGCTAGCCAGGGCGCGGGTATCCCCAACATTCAGTACTTC

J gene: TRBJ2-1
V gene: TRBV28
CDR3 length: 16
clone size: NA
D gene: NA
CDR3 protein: CASSLGEGGLYNEQFF
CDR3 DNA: TGTGCCAGCAGTTTAGGGGAAGGGGGTCTGTACAATGAGCAGTTCTTC

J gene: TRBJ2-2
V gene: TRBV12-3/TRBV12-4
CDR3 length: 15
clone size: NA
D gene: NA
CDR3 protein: CASSNGGPNTGELFF
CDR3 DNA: TGTGCCAGCAGTAACGGGGGCCCTAACACCGGGGAGCTGTTTTTT

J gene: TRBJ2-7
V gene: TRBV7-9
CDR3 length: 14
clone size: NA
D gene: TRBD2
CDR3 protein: CASSTTSGSSEQYF
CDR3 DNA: TGTGCCAGCAGCACAACTAGCGGGAGTTCCGAGCAGTACTTC

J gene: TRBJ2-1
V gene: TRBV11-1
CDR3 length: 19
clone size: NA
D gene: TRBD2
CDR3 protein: CASSDGTSGSPSSYNEQFF
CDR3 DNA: TGTGCCAGCAGCGACGGGACTAGCGGGAGTCCCTCCTCCTACAATGAGCAGTTCTTC

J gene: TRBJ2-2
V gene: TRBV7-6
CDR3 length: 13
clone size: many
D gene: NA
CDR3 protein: CASSTNLARELFF
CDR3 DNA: TGTGCCAGCAGCACTAACCTCGCCCGGGAGCTGTTTTTT

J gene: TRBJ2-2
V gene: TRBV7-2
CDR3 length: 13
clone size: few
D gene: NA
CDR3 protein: CASSPLYAGELFF
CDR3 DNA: TGTGCCAGCAGCCCATTATATGCCGGGGAGCTGTTTTTT

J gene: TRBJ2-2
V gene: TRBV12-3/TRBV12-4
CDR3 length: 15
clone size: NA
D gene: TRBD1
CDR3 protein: CASSPGTGSGGELFF
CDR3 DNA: TGTGCCAGCAGTCCCGGGACAGGGTCTGGCGGGGAGCTGTTTTTT

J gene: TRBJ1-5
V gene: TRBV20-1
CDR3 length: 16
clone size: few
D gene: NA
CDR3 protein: CSARDVIGGRNQPQHF
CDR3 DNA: TGCAGTGCTAGAGATGTAATTGGGGGGCGAAATCAGCCCCAGCATTTT

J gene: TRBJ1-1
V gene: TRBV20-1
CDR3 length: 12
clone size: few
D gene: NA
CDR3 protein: CSATIGGTEAFF
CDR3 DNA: TGCAGTGCTACGATAGGGGGGACTGAAGCTTTCTTT

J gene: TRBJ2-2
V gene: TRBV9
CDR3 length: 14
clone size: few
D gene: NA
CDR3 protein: CASSADPDTGELFF
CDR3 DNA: TGTGCCAGCAGCGCCGACCCCGACACCGGGGAGCTGTTTTTT

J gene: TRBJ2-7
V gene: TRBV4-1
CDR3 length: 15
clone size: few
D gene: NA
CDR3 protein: CASKDREGDPYEQYF
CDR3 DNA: TGCGCCAGCAAAGACAGGGAGGGGGACCCATACGAGCAGTACTTC

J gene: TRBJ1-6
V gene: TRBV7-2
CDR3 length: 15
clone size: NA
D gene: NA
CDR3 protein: CASSSEPTYNSPLHF
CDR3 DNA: TGTGCCAGCAGCTCAGAGCCAACCTATAATTCACCCCTCCACTTT

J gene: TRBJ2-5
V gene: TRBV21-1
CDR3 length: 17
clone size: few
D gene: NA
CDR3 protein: CASSSQGRGAYQETQYF
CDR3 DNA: TGTGCCAGCAGCTCGCAAGGACGGGGGGCGTACCAAGAGACCCAGTACTTC

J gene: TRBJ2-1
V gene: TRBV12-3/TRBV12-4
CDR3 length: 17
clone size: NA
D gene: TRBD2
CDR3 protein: CASSPGHGTGGPNEQFF
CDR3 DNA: TGTGCCAGCAGTCCCGGCCACGGAACGGGAGGGCCGAATGAGCAGTTCTTC

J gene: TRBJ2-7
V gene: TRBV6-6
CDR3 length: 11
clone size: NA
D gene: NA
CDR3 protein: CASSNGLEQYF
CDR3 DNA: TGTGCCAGCAGTAACGGCTTGGAGCAGTACTTC

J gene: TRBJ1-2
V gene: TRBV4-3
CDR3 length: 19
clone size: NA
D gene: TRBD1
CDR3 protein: CASSQDRQGAHTGIYGYTF
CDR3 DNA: TGCGCCAGCAGCCAAGATCGACAGGGGGCGCACACAGGGATTTATGGCTACACCTTC

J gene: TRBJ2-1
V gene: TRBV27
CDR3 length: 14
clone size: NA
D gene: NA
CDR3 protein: CASSLSRTYNEQFF
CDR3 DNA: TGTGCCAGCAGTTTATCGAGGACCTACAATGAGCAGTTCTTC

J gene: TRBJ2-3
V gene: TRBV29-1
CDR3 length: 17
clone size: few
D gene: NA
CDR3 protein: CSVDLYQQGISTDTQYF
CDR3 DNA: TGCAGCGTTGACCTTTATCAGCAGGGGATTAGCACAGATACGCAGTATTTT

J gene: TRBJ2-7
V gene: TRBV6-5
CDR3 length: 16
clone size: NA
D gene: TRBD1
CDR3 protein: CASSYTTGTGHYEQYF
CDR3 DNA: TGTGCCAGCAGTTATACCACCGGGACAGGGCACTACGAGCAGTACTTC

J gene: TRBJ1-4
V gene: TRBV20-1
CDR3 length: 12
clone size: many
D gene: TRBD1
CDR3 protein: CSATGGNEKLFF
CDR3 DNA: TGCAGTGCTACAGGGGGCAATGAAAAACTGTTTTTT

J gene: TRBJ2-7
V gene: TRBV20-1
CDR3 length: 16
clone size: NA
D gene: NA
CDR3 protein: CSARVTPLGRTYEQYF
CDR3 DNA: TGCAGTGCTAGAGTCACCCCGTTAGGGCGGACCTACGAGCAGTACTTC

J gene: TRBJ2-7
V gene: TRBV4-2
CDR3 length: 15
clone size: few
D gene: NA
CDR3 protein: CASSHPLSSGNEQYF
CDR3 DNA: TGTGCCAGCAGCCACCCCCTTTCTTCAGGGAACGAGCAGTACTTC

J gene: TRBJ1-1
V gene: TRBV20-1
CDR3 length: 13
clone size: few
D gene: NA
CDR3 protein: CSATSGSGTEAFF
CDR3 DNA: TGCAGTGCTACCTCAGGGTCGGGCACTGAAGCTTTCTTT

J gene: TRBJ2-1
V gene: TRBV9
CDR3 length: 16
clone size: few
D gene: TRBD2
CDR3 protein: CASSPRGAGSYNEQFF
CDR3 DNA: TGTGCCAGCAGCCCCAGAGGAGCGGGAAGCTACAATGAGCAGTTCTTC

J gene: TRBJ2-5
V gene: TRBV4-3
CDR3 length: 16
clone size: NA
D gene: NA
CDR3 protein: CASSQDWRVGGETQYF
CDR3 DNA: TGCGCCAGCAGCCAAGATTGGAGGGTAGGTGGAGAGACCCAGTACTTC

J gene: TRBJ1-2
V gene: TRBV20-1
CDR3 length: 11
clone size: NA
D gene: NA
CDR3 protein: CSARIGRDYTF
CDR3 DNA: TGCAGTGCTAGAATCGGTAGGGACTACACCTTC